A selection of T cell receptor beta chains follows, all from one sample in a study of resident and recirculating memory T cells in vitiligo. The repertoire was sequenced with immunoSEQ multiplex PCR; TCRdb's copy has only in-frame clones and lacks some. The sample contains tens of thousands of clones, approximately 91% of which appear only once. Sequencing was done on a sample of blood. These receptors were collected from a male donor with vitiligo. The CDR3 runs from the conserved cysteine through the conserved F or W. The D gene is left open where the match is weak. The listing skips clone size in some rows; elsewhere it reads once, few, many or a size class.

J gene	V gene	D gene	clone size	CDR3 DNA	CDR3 protein
TRBJ2-3	TRBV5-1	NA	NA	TGCGCCAGCAGCTTGTTTAGTAGTCCAGATACGCAGTATTTT	CASSLFSSPDTQYF
TRBJ2-5	TRBV5-6	NA	NA	TGTGCCAGCAGCTTTATGGCGGGAGAGACCCAGTACTTC	CASSFMAGETQYF
TRBJ2-1	TRBV5-1	NA	NA	TGCGCCAGCAGCTTGGCCGTCGGGGCCTACAATGAGCAGTTCTTC	CASSLAVGAYNEQFF
TRBJ1-5	TRBV6-1	NA	few	TGTGCCAGCATTACAGCCCATAGCAATCAGCCCCAGCATTTT	CASITAHSNQPQHF
TRBJ2-7	TRBV6-6	TRBD1	NA	TGTGCCAGCGGATACCCCGGGACAGGCTACGAGCAGTACTTC	CASGYPGTGYEQYF
TRBJ2-5	TRBV18	NA	NA	TGTGCCAGCTCACCACAGGGGCCCCAAGAGACCCAGTACTTC	CASSPQGPQETQYF
TRBJ1-1	TRBV7-8	TRBD1	NA	TGTGCCAGCAGCTTAAAGGGGGCTGAGACTGAAGCTTTCTTT	CASSLKGAETEAFF
TRBJ2-5	TRBV7-8	NA	NA	TGTGCCAGCAGCTTACTCCCAGAGACCCAGTACTTC	CASSLLPETQYF
TRBJ2-2	TRBV19	TRBD2	NA	TGTGCCAGTAGTAGGTCCCCCCTAGCGGGGCACACCGGGGAGCTGTTTTTT	CASSRSPLAGHTGELFF
TRBJ1-2	TRBV6-6	TRBD1	NA	TGTGCCAGCAGCTCCGGGACAGGCTACTATGGCTACACCTTC	CASSSGTGYYGYTF
TRBJ2-2	TRBV10-3	TRBD1	NA	TGTGCCATCAGGGGGACAGGGGGCCCAGGAGACACCGGGGAGCTGTTTTTT	CAIRGTGGPGDTGELFF
TRBJ2-5	TRBV5-6	NA	NA	TGTGCCAGCAGCTCCCGGGGTTATCAAGAGACCCAGTACTTC	CASSSRGYQETQYF
TRBJ2-1	TRBV7-9	NA	NA	TGTGCCAGCAGCTCTGACGGGTACAATGAGCAGTTCTTC	CASSSDGYNEQFF
TRBJ1-3	TRBV18	NA	NA	TGTGCCAGCTCACCGACTTGGGACTTCACTGACTCTGGAAACACCATATATTTT	CASSPTWDFTDSGNTIYF
TRBJ1-1	TRBV6-6	NA	NA	TGTGCCAGCACCCCGGCAGGCACTGAAGCTTTCTTT	CASTPAGTEAFF
TRBJ2-6	TRBV2	NA	NA	TGTGCCAGCAGTGCCCCTAGCTCTGGGGCCAACGTCCTGACTTTC	CASSAPSSGANVLTF
TRBJ1-2	TRBV29-1	TRBD1	NA	TGCAGCGTTGAAGTGGCGACAGGGGGCTTCTATGGCTACACCTTC	CSVEVATGGFYGYTF
TRBJ2-7	TRBV29-1	NA	NA	TGCAGCGCCGTCCCCTTTAGCTCCTACGAGCAGTACTTC	CSAVPFSSYEQYF
TRBJ2-2	TRBV6-1	TRBD1	NA	TGTGCCAGCAGTGCCGGGACAGGGGACACCGGGGAGCTGTTTTTT	CASSAGTGDTGELFF
TRBJ1-5	TRBV4-1	NA	NA	TGCGCCAGCAGCCAAGGGTCGGTGAGCAATCAGCCCCAGCATTTT	CASSQGSVSNQPQHF
TRBJ1-1	TRBV28	NA	few	TGTGCCAGCAGTTTACGGCAGGGGCCCGGAAGGAACACTGAAGCTTTCTTT	CASSLRQGPGRNTEAFF
TRBJ2-3	TRBV10-3	TRBD2	NA	TGTGCCATCACCGGGACTAGCGGGGGGGCCACAGATACGCAGTATTTT	CAITGTSGGATDTQYF
TRBJ1-3	TRBV7-2	TRBD1	few	TGTGCCAGCAGTAAGGGACAGGGATCCCGAACATACTCTGGAAACACCATATATTTT	CASSKGQGSRTYSGNTIYF
TRBJ2-2	TRBV7-9	NA	NA	TGTGCCAGCAGCTCCCAGGACAGGAACACCGGGGAGCTGTTTTTT	CASSSQDRNTGELFF
TRBJ2-1	TRBV25-1	NA	NA	TGTGCCAGCAGTGGGGAGACCATTGTCTCCTACAATGAGCAGTTCTTC	CASSGETIVSYNEQFF
TRBJ1-4	TRBV6-1	NA	NA	TGTGCCAGCAGTGAAAGTAATGGGGGGAAGCCTAATGAAAAACTGTTTTTT	CASSESNGGKPNEKLFF
TRBJ1-1	TRBV18	NA	many	TGTGCCAGCTCACCTTCCCCGGGGACTGAAGCTTTCTTT	CASSPSPGTEAFF
TRBJ1-2	TRBV7-9	TRBD1	once	TGTGCCAGCAGCTTAGGGACAGGGGGAGACTATGGCTACACCTTC	CASSLGTGGDYGYTF
TRBJ2-5	TRBV7-9	NA	once	TGTGCCAGTCGGACAGCGCCCCAAGAGACCCAGTACTTC	CASRTAPQETQYF
TRBJ2-5	TRBV9	TRBD2	once	TGTGCCAGCAGCGTTTGGGGGGGACTAGCGGGAAAAGAGACCCAGTACTTC	CASSVWGGLAGKETQYF
TRBJ1-6	TRBV6-5	TRBD1	once	TGTGCCAGCAGCCGAGACAGGGCCCGGCCCCTCCACTTT	CASSRDRARPLHF
TRBJ2-7	TRBV14	NA	NA	TGTGCCAGCAGCCAAGAATGGGAGGGGGTCCCCTACGAGCAGTACTTC	CASSQEWEGVPYEQYF
TRBJ1-1	TRBV4-2	NA	NA	TGTGCCAGCAGCCAAGATATACAGGACCACACTGAAGCTTTCTTT	CASSQDIQDHTEAFF
TRBJ1-3	TRBV5-6	NA	NA	TGTGCCAGCAGCTTGGGCTTGACATTAAGAAACACCATATATTTT	CASSLGLTLRNTIYF
TRBJ1-1	TRBV7-9	TRBD1	NA	TGTGCCAGCGCCGGGACAGGGTTCACTGAAGCTTTCTTT	CASAGTGFTEAFF
TRBJ1-1	TRBV5-1	NA	NA	TGCGCCAGCAGCTCCCAGGGGAGGGGGATGAACACTGAAGCTTTCTTT	CASSSQGRGMNTEAFF
TRBJ1-4	TRBV28	TRBD1	NA	TGTGCCAGCAGAAGACAGGGGTTGATTGAAAAACTGTTTTTT	CASRRQGLIEKLFF
TRBJ2-7	TRBV4-3	NA	NA	TGCGCCAGCAGCCAAGACTTGGGCAGGGGCTACGAGCAGTACTTC	CASSQDLGRGYEQYF
TRBJ2-3	TRBV11-2	NA	NA	TGTGCCAGCAGCCCCGCTACTAGCACAGATACGCAGTATTTT	CASSPATSTDTQYF
TRBJ1-6	TRBV7-9	TRBD1	once	TGTGCCAGCTTGGGACAGGCTGAAAATTCACCCCTCCACTTT	CASLGQAENSPLHF
TRBJ2-1	TRBV19	TRBD2	once	TGTGCCAGTAGTAAAGTAGCGGGGGGAGGAAATGAGCAGTTCTTC	CASSKVAGGGNEQFF
TRBJ2-5	TRBV19	TRBD1	NA	TGTGCCAGTAGCCCGGGACAGGGGGCAATAGAGACCCAGTACTTC	CASSPGQGAIETQYF
TRBJ2-1	TRBV5-4	TRBD2	NA	TGTGCCAGCAGCTTTAGGCTAGCGGTGGACGAGTACAATGAGCAGTTCTTC	CASSFRLAVDEYNEQFF
TRBJ2-3	TRBV5-1	TRBD2	NA	TGCGCCAGCAGCCTACTAGCGGGGGTAAGCACAGATACGCAGTATTTT	CASSLLAGVSTDTQYF
TRBJ2-3	TRBV6-4	NA	NA	TGTGCCAGCAGTGAGGGCTCTACAGATACGCAGTATTTT	CASSEGSTDTQYF
TRBJ2-1	TRBV7-9	NA	NA	TGTGCCAGCAGCTTAGCTCAGGGCGTCAGGCATGAGCAGTTCTTC	CASSLAQGVRHEQFF
TRBJ2-7	TRBV19	TRBD1	NA	TGTGCCAGTAGTATAGACAGGGGGATTCGGGAGCAGTACTTC	CASSIDRGIREQYF
TRBJ1-3	TRBV5-6	NA	NA	TGTGCCAGCAGCTTGGCCCGGAGGGTGTGGGGCTCTGGAAACACCATATATTTT	CASSLARRVWGSGNTIYF
TRBJ1-4	TRBV15	NA	NA	TGTGCCACCAGCACGGGGGTTTGGGGGAATGAAAAACTGTTTTTT	CATSTGVWGNEKLFF
TRBJ2-3	TRBV27	TRBD2	NA	TGTGCCAGCAGTTTACGGGCTAGCGGGGGTAGCACAGATACGCAGTATTTT	CASSLRASGGSTDTQYF
TRBJ2-2	TRBV30	TRBD1	NA	TGTGCCTGGGATCGGACAGGGCGAGACTCGAACACCGGGGAGCTGTTTTTT	CAWDRTGRDSNTGELFF
TRBJ2-5	TRBV7-2	TRBD2	NA	TGTGCCAGCAGCTTAGGGGGCGGGGGGGCCCAAGAGACCCAGTACTTC	CASSLGGGGAQETQYF
TRBJ2-7	TRBV5-3	TRBD1	NA	TGTGCCAGAAGCCCCGGCGGGACAGGGGGCCACGAGCAGTACTTC	CARSPGGTGGHEQYF